Listed below are T cell receptor beta chains from one sample, sequenced in a study of radiation and T cells in renal cell carcinoma. Clones were sequenced by immunoSEQ multiplex PCR, and TCRdb holds only the in-frame ones, with some missing. The sample shows roughly 78,000 clones, 82% of them seen only once. Sequenced here: blood, sampled from a patient whose treatment included radiotherapy and nephrectomy. These receptors were taken from a man between 60 and 70 years old with renal cell carcinoma. Both conserved end residues are part of each CDR3. A D gene is named only where the DNA matches it firmly. Clone size appears in some rows only: once, few, many, or a class for an expanded clone.

D: TRBD1; V: TRBV9; J: TRBJ2-7; size: .; DNA: TGTGCCAGCAGCCCCCGACAGGGGGCTTGGTACGAGCAGTACTTC; CDR3: CASSPRQGAWYEQYF
D: .; V: TRBV6-6; J: TRBJ1-4; size: .; DNA: TGTGCCAGCAGTTACTCGGTTCAGCTCGGGGAAAAACTGTTTTTT; CDR3: CASSYSVQLGEKLFF
D: .; V: TRBV20-1; J: TRBJ1-3; size: .; DNA: TGCAGTGCTCTCGGGAGAAACACCATATATTTT; CDR3: CSALGRNTIYF
D: .; V: TRBV29-1; J: TRBJ2-1; size: .; DNA: TGCAGCGCCATGCAGGACTCCTACAATGAGCAGTTCTTC; CDR3: CSAMQDSYNEQFF
D: TRBD1; V: TRBV7-2; J: TRBJ2-3; size: .; DNA: TGTGCCAGCAGCTTCTGGGGACAGCTAACAGATACGCAGTATTTT; CDR3: CASSFWGQLTDTQYF
D: .; V: TRBV7-6; J: TRBJ2-7; size: .; DNA: TGTGCCAGCAGCTTAGGGGGAGCAACCTACGAGCAGTACTTC; CDR3: CASSLGGATYEQYF
D: .; V: TRBV6-5; J: TRBJ2-2; size: .; DNA: TGTGCCAGCAGTTACGAAACAGAGAACACCGGGGAGCTGTTTTTT; CDR3: CASSYETENTGELFF
D: TRBD2; V: TRBV4-1; J: TRBJ2-7; size: .; DNA: TGCGCCAGCAGCCGACTAGCGGGAGAGCAGTACTTC; CDR3: CASSRLAGEQYF
D: .; V: TRBV7-9; J: TRBJ2-4; size: .; DNA: TGTGCCAGCAGCTTGGCGGTGGGGGTTGGGAACATTCAGTACTTC; CDR3: CASSLAVGVGNIQYF
D: TRBD2; V: TRBV7-9; J: TRBJ2-7; size: .; DNA: TGTGCCAGCAGCTTAGCGGGACTAGCGATGCAGTACTTC; CDR3: CASSLAGLAMQYF
D: TRBD2; V: TRBV2; J: TRBJ2-1; size: .; DNA: TGTGCCAGCAAGCCCCTAATGGGACCGGGGGGGGAGCAGTTCTTC; CDR3: CASKPLMGPGGEQFF
D: .; V: TRBV14; J: TRBJ2-7; size: .; DNA: TGTGCCAGCAGCCACCTCCTCCCTTCCGAGCAGTACTTC; CDR3: CASSHLLPSEQYF
D: .; V: TRBV5-8; J: TRBJ2-7; size: .; DNA: TGTGCCAGCAGCTTGTTTAGACAGGTCGACTACGAGCAGTACTTC; CDR3: CASSLFRQVDYEQYF
D: TRBD2; V: TRBV5-1; J: TRBJ2-7; size: once; DNA: TGCGCCAGCAGCCTCGGGACTAGCGGGAGTCAAAGTGGAGCCTACGAGCAGTACTTC; CDR3: CASSLGTSGSQSGAYEQYF
D: .; V: TRBV2; J: TRBJ1-3; size: .; DNA: TGTGCCAGCAGGGAGAGACAGGCGAGCTCTGGAAACACCATATATTTT; CDR3: CASRERQASSGNTIYF
D: .; V: TRBV5-1; J: TRBJ2-7; size: .; DNA: TGCGCCAGCAGACTGGGACCCGAGCAGTACTTC; CDR3: CASRLGPEQYF
D: TRBD1; V: TRBV15; J: TRBJ1-2; size: .; DNA: TGTGCCACCAGCAGAGAGGATCTGGGACAGTATTATGGCTACACCTTC; CDR3: CATSREDLGQYYGYTF
D: .; V: TRBV6-1; J: TRBJ2-5; size: .; DNA: TGTGCCAGCAGTGAGAGTCTAGCGACCGAGACCCAGTACTTC; CDR3: CASSESLATETQYF
D: .; V: TRBV5-1; J: TRBJ1-1; size: .; DNA: TGCGCCAGCAGCTTGGCCTTCTGGTCCCGGAGGGCTTTCTTT; CDR3: CASSLAFWSRRAFF
D: .; V: TRBV4-2; J: TRBJ1-2; size: .; DNA: TGTGCCAGCAGCCAAGATTGGCAGGGGCTTATTACCAAAGCTAACTATGGCTACACCTTC; CDR3: CASSQDWQGLITKANYGYTF
D: TRBD2; V: TRBV6-1; J: TRBJ2-5; size: once; DNA: TGTGCCAGCACCGCTAGCGGGACAGAGACCCAGTACTTC; CDR3: CASTASGTETQYF
D: TRBD2; V: TRBV4-3; J: TRBJ2-1; size: .; DNA: TGCGCCAGCAGCCATGATAACCCTCTAGCGGGAGGGGGGGTTGAGCAGTTCTTC; CDR3: CASSHDNPLAGGGVEQFF
D: TRBD2; V: TRBV6-5; J: TRBJ2-5; size: once; DNA: TGTGCCAGCAGTTCCTCTAGCGGGTTCCTGACGGAGCAGTACTTC; CDR3: CASSSSSGFLTEQYF
D: .; V: TRBV28; J: TRBJ2-1; size: .; DNA: TGTGCCAGCAGACGACCAGGTGTGGGGGCCGGTGAGCAGTTCTTC; CDR3: CASRRPGVGAGEQFF